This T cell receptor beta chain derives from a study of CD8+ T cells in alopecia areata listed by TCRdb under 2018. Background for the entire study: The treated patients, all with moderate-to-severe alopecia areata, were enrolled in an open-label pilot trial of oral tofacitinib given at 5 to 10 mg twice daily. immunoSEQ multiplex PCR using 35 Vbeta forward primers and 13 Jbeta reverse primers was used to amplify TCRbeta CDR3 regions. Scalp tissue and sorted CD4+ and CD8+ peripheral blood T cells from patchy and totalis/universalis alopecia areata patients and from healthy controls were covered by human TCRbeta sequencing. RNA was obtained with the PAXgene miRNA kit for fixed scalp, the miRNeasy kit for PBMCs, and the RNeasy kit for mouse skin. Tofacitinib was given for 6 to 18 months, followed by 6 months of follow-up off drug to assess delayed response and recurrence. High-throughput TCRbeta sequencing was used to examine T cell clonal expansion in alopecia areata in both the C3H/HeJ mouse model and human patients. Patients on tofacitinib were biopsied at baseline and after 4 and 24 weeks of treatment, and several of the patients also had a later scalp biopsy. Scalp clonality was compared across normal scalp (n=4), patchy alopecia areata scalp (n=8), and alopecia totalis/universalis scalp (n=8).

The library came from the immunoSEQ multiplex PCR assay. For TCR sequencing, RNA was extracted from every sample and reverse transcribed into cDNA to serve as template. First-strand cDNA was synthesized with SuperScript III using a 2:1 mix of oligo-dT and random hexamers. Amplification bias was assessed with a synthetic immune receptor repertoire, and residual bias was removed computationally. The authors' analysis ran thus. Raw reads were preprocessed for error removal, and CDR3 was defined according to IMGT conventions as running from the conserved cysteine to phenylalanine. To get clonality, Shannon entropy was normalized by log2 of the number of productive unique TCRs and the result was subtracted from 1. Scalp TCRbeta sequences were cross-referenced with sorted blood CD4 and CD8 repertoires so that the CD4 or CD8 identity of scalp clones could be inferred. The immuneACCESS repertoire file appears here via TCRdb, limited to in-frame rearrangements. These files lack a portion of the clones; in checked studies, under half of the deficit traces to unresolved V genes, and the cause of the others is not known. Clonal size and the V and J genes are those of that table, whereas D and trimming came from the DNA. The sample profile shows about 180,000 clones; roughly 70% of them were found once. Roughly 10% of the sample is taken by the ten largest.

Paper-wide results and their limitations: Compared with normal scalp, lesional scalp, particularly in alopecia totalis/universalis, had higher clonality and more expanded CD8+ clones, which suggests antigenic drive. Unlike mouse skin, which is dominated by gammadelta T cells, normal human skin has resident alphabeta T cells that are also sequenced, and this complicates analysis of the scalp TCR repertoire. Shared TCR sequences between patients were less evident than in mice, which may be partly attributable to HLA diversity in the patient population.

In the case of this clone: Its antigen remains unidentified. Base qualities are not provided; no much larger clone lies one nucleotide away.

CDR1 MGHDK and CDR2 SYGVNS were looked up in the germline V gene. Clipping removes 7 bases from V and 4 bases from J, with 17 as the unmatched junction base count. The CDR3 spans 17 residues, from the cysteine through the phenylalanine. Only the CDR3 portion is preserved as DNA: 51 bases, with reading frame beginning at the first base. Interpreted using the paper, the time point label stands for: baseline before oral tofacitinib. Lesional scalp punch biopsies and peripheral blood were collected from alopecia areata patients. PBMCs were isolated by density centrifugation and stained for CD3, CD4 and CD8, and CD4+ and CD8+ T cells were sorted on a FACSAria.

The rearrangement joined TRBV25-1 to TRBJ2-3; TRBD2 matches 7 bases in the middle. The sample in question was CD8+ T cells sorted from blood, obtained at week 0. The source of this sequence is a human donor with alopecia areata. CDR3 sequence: CASTPRDYPRTADTQYF. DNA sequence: TGTGCCAGCACCCCAAGGGACTACCCCCGGACCGCAGATACGCAGTATTTT.